The 10 T cell receptor beta chains in this list originate from one sample, sequenced in a study of human T cells and chemical hapten exposure. Time point denoted: patch test 3, about 24 weeks after DPC sensitization. Treatment defined: therapeutic diphenylcyclopropenone sensitization with weekly scalp DPC. TCRdb recomputed calls from the RACE reads with MiXCR, one row per CDR3 protein. Of over 100,000 distinct CDR3 sequences in the sample, 11% are singletons; the top ten hold 2% to 2.5%. Material: whole blood, obtained in connection with sensitization to the hapten diphenylcyclopropenone (DPC). The receptors shown here come from a woman aged 45-59 years with alopecia areata. Some clones in this sample may be carry-over from other donors' samples.

In its sample, this clonotype was seen many times. V gene TRBV12-3 or TRBV12-4 combines with J gene TRBJ2-5; the D is unclear. The CDR3 spans 12 residues. Trimming shortened V by 1 base and J by 6 bases, and 6 bases separated the two germline ends. CDR3 sequence: CASSLGGKTQYF. The CDR3 DNA reads TGTGCCAGCAGTTTAGGCGGCAAGACCCAGTACTTC.

This clonotype was counted many times. This chain uses TRBV20-1 with TRBJ2-7; D gene unclear. The CDR3 contains 13 residues. V lost 1 base, J lost 2 bases, and 9 bases lay in between. In germline, CDR1 is DFQATT, CDR2 SNEGSKA (reference sequence). The CDR3 protein is CSARGGRTYEQYF. CDR3 nucleotides: TGCAGTGCTAGAGGGGGAAGAACCTACGAGCAGTACTTC.

The V and J genes are TRBV7-2 and TRBJ1-5; 7 nucleotides match TRBD1. The ends lost 1 base at V and 0 bases at J; junction bases unmatched: 3. The CDR3 totals 16 residues. Germline CDR1 SGHTA, CDR2 FQGNSA. The DNA of the CDR3 is TGTGCCAGCAGCTTAGGGACAGGAAATAGCAATCAGCCCCAGCATTTT. Amino acid sequence: CASSLGTGNSNQPQHF.

In its sample, this clonotype was seen a few times. This sequence joins TRBV4-3 and TRBJ1-1; possibly TRBD1 for D (6 bases). There are 14 residues in the CDR3. Trimming removed 1 base at V and 4 bases at J, with 10 bases between. Germline-derived CDR1 and CDR2 are LGHNA and YSLEER. The CDR3 loop reads CASSQGGLGTEAFF. In nucleotides, the CDR3 is TGCGCCAGCAGCCAAGGGGGGCTGGGCACTGAAGCTTTCTTT.

This chain joins TRBV7-2 and TRBJ1-1, with 7 bases aligning to TRBD1. This CDR3 spans 15 amino acids. Germline trimming cut 5 bases from V and 1 base from J; bases unmatched to any gene: 7. The V gene's germline CDR1 is SGHTA and CDR2 FQGNSA. The CDR3 region is CASSLQTGRNTEAFF. The CDR3 region has the DNA TGTGCCAGCAGCCTCCAGACAGGGCGGAACACTGAAGCTTTCTTT.

This clonotype occurred a few times. This chain uses TRBV12-3 or TRBV12-4 with TRBJ1-1; D ambiguous. This CDR3 comprises 13 residues. The V end lost 6 bases, the J end lost 1 base, and 9 bases lay between the germline ends. The CDR3 nucleotides are TGTGCCAGCAGCCCACGGGAGAACACTGAAGCTTTCTTT. It specifies CASSPRENTEAFF.

This clonotype has just a few counts. The gene calls are TRBV29-1 and TRBJ1-1; no clear D gene. V shed 7 bases and J shed 7 bases, with 19 bases lying between them. This CDR3 spans 13 amino acids. Germline V gene lookup returns CDR1 SQVTM and CDR2 ANQGSEA. The CDR3 is CSARWVRDVEAFF. The CDR3 DNA reads TGCAGCGCGAGGTGGGTAAGGGATGTTGAAGCTTTCTTT.

This clonotype appeared a few times. V is TRBV5-6 and J is TRBJ2-1; 10 nucleotides match TRBD2. The V segment lost 3 bases and the J segment 7 bases; nucleotides outside the gene matches: 25. Germline loops: CDR1 SGHDT, CDR2 YYEEEE. This CDR3 has 21 amino acids. CDR3 region: CASSSASSDSPQGLARNEQFF. The CDR3 region has the DNA TGTGCCAGCAGCTCCGCCTCCTCGGACAGCCCCCAGGGACTAGCGAGAAATGAGCAGTTCTTC.

This clonotype turned up a few times. The chain carries TRBV20-1 and TRBJ2-3; no reliable D call. V was shortened by 5 bases and J by 0 bases, with 12 bases between the two germline ends. Germline V gene data show CDR1 as DFQATT and CDR2 as SNEGSKA (reference sequence). The CDR3 is 14 amino acids. CDR3 in DNA: TGCAGTGCTCGACAAATAACTAGCACAGATACGCAGTATTTT. Encoded protein: CSARQITSTDTQYF.

The chain is built from TRBV11-2 and TRBJ2-1; D is perhaps TRBD1 or TRBD2 (5 bases each). V was pared by 4 bases and J by 3 bases, with 19 bases between. The germline V gene has CDR1 SGHAT and CDR2 FQNNGV. The CDR3 runs 17 residues. CDR3 residues: CASSSPEGTRLYNEQFF. The CDR3 DNA reads TGTGCCAGCAGCTCTCCAGAAGGGACCCGACTCTACAATGAGCAGTTCTTC.